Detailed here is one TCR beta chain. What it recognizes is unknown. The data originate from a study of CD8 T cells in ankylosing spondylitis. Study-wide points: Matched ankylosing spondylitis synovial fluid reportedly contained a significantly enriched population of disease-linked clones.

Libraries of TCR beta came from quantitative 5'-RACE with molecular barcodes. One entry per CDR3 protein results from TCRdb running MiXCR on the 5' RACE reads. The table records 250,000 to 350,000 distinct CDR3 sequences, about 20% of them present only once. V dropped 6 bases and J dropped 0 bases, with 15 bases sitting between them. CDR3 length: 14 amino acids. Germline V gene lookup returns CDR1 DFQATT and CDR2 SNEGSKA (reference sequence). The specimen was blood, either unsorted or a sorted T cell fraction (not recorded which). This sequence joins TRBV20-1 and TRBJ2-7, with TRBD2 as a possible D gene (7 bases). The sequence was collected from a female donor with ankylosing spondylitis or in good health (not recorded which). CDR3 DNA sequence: TGCAGTGCCCAAGGGGGGGTTATCTCCTACGAGCAGTACTTC. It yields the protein CSAQGGVISYEQYF.